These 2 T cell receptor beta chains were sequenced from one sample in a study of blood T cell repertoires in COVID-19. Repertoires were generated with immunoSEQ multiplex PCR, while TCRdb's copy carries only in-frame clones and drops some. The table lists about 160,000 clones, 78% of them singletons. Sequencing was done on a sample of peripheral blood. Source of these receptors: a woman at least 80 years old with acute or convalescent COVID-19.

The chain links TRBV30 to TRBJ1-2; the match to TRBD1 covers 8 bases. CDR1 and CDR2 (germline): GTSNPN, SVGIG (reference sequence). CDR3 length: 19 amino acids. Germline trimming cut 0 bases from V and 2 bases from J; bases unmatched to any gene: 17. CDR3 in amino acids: CAWSVGRGHGFGWNYGYTF. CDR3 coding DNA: TGTGCCTGGAGTGTAGGCAGGGGGCACGGATTTGGCTGGAACTATGGCTACACCTTC.

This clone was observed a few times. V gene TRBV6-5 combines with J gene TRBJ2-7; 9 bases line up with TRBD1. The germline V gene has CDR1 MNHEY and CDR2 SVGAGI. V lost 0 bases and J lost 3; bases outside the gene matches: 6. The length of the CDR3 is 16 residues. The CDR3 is CASSYSAGTGNYEQYF. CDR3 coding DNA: TGTGCCAGCAGTTACTCGGCCGGGACAGGGAACTACGAGCAGTACTTC.